This T cell receptor (beta chain) appears in the sequencing data of a study of technical replicates of blood from a handful of donors. This table comes from immunoSEQ multiplex PCR, and its TCRdb copy is limited to in-frame clones, with some not included. This sample yields some 62,000 clones, of which about 90% are seen a single time; about 5% belongs to the top ten. This TCR was recovered from a human donor in good health. Some clones in this sample may be carry-over from other donors' samples. Sequencing was done on a sample of PBMCs.

The CDR3 is CASSQDSSSGNTIYF. DNA of the CDR3: TGTGCCAGCAGCCAAGACAGTAGCTCTGGAAACACCATATATTTT. The chain employs TRBV7-2 and TRBJ1-3; tentative D call: TRBD1 (5 bases). V dropped 5 bases and J dropped 0 bases, with 11 bases sitting between them. Germline lookup yields CDR1 SGHTA and CDR2 FQGNSA. The CDR3 runs to 15 residues.